The text below deals with one TCR beta chain. The target antigen is unknown. The table came from immunoSEQ multiplex PCR; TCRdb's copy has only in-frame clones and leaves some out. The top ten hold approximately 4.5% of the sample, which has 100,000 to 150,000 clones, about 92% seen once. V lost 9 bases and J 5 bases, leaving 11 bases between the germline ends. The CDR3 covers 12 residues. The germline gives CDR1 WNHNN, CDR2 SYGVQD (reference sequence). This record belongs to a study of T cell responses to AZD1222 COVID-19 vaccine. Whole-study results and caveats: Spike-specific TCR breadth rose after two AZD1222 doses, and depth rose as well. Clonal diversity may have been underestimated in mostly white British donors. The study identified only a handful of AZD1222 recipients as seropositive at baseline. The reported proportion of spike-specific TCRs targeting unmutated variant regions was nearly half.

The sequences come from peripheral blood, collected on day 0 of MenACWY control vaccination. This receptor was obtained from an adult in good health. This sequence joins TRBV10-1 and TRBJ2-1; D possibly uses TRBD1 or TRBD2 (5 bases each). This CDR3 reads CASWDGHNEQFF. The CDR3 DNA follows: TGCGCCAGTTGGGACGGACACAATGAGCAGTTCTTC.